The 15 T cell receptor beta chains below all came from one sample that was sequenced in a study of tumor and adjacent non-tumor tissue in lung cancer. No cell sorting was done before RNA was extracted from the tissue. More than 3 cm separated this lung sample from the edge of the tumor. TCRbeta libraries were built with three rounds of nested PCR, modified from ARM-PCR. TCRdb independently ran MiXCR on the multiplex PCR reads; one entry per CDR3 protein. The data hold some 80,000 distinct CDR3 sequences, with 65% to 85% observed a single time. Input material: distant non-tumor lung tissue. Every receptor here comes from a man in his sixties with non-small cell lung cancer.

A remark on this clonotype: It is likely a read error, because the conserved phenylalanine at the end of the CDR3 is missing. The rearrangement joins TRBV11-2 to TRBJ2-5; no clear D gene. CDR1 SGHAT and CDR2 FQNNGV come from the germline V gene. This CDR3 has 13 residues. The CDR3 DNA reads TGTGCCAGCAGCTCTACAGTGGAAGAAACCCAGTACCTA. Protein: CASSSTVEETQYL.

Notes on this clonotype: An end of the junction does not agree with germline; a read error may underlie this. This rearrangement joins TRBV6-1 to TRBJ1-5; D uncertain. CDR3 length equals 14 residues. Germline CDR1 reads MNHNS; CDR2 reads SASEGT. Written as DNA, the CDR3 is TGTACCAGCAATATGGATAGGGTGTATCAGCCCCAGCATTTT. Translated: CTSNMDRVYQPQHF.

A word on this clonotype: At one end, the junction sequence differs from germline, possibly due to a read error. The chain uses TRBV11-2 and TRBJ1-1; 7 bases fit TRBD1. Germline V gives CDR1 SGHAT, CDR2 FQNNGV. CDR3 length equals 14 residues. CDR3 sequence (DNA): TGTGCCACCAGCTTGACAGGGAGAGTGACTGAAACTTTCTTT. Its translation: CATSLTGRVTETFF.

The gene calls are TRBV29-1 and TRBJ2-4; D possibly matches TRBD1 or TRBD2 (7 bases each). Trimming removed 6 bases at V and 6 bases at J, with 18 bases between. CDR1 is SQVTM and CDR2 is ANQGSEA in the germline V gene. CDR3 length equals 14 residues. Here the CDR3 reads CSVEGGGAGNIQYF. CDR3 DNA sequence: TGCAGCGTGGAGGGAGGGGGCGCCGGAAACATTCAGTACTTC.

On this clonotype: The junction differs from germline at one of its ends, possibly a read error. The genes are TRBV6-5 and TRBJ2-6; the D gene is possibly TRBD2 (6 bases). The CDR3 is made up of 17 amino acids. The germline V gene has CDR1 MNHEY and CDR2 SVGAGI. CDR3 in amino acids: CDSSLTGAISGANVLTF. The CDR3 DNA reads as TGTGACAGCAGCCTAACGGGAGCCATCTCTGGGGCCAACGTCCTGACTTTC.

As for this clonotype: One end of the junction does not line up with germline, which may come from a read error. The chain is built from TRBV11-2 and TRBJ2-3; tentatively, D is TRBD2 (6 bases). The V gene's germline CDR1 is SGHAT and CDR2 FQNNGV. The CDR3 length is 14 residues. The CDR3 loop reads CVSKLAGVTDTQYF. DNA for the CDR3: TGTGTCAGCAAACTAGCTGGGGTAACAGATACTCAGTATTTT.

J is TRBJ2-2 and V is TRBV20-1, with 7 bases lining up with TRBD2. The CDR3 has 17 amino acids. Per the germline V gene, CDR1 is DFQATT and CDR2 is SNEGSKA (reference sequence). Trimming at V came to 1 base and at J to 15 bases, leaving 23 bases not matched to a gene. The chain's CDR3 is CSARASGAGSNTGGLFF. The CDR3 region has the DNA TGCAGTGCTAGAGCTTCGGGTGCGGGGAGCAACACCGGGGGGTTGTTTTTT.

The chain is built from TRBV30 and TRBJ2-6; 8 bases match TRBD1. J lost 0 bases, V lost 7 bases, and 8 bases had no gene match. Germline assignment: CDR1 GTSNPN and CDR2 SVGIG (reference sequence). The CDR3 has 16 residues. CDR3 loop: CASGQGGYSGANVLTF. The CDR3 DNA sequence: TGTGCCTCCGGACAGGGTGGATACTCTGGGGCCAACGTCCTGACTTTC.

In regard to this clonotype: One end of the junction fails to match germline, which may point to a read error. The CDR3 DNA reads TGCGTCAGCAGTCCGGACAGCAGCTCTTTCGGCTACACCTTC. It yields the protein CVSSPDSSSFGYTF. The V call is TRBV4-1, the J call TRBJ1-2; tentatively, D is TRBD1 (6 bases). Germline CDR1 MGHRA, CDR2 YSYEKL. The CDR3 contains 14 residues.

This rearrangement joins TRBV4-1 to TRBJ2-5; D possibly corresponds to TRBD2 (7 bases). Trimming shortened V by 0 bases and J by 12 bases, and 26 bases separated the two germline ends. The CDR3 has 17 residues. The germline CDR1 and CDR2 sequences are MGHRA and YSYEKL. The CDR3 is CASSQDRVVGGGETKYF. The CDR3, as DNA: TGCGCCAGCAGCCAAGATCGGGTAGTGGGAGGGGGAGAAACCAAGTACTTC.

This clonotype was recorded a few times. This may be a read error: a much more frequent sequence differs by one nucleotide. V and J are TRBV6-1 and TRBJ1-3; 7 nucleotides agree with TRBD1. The CDR3 runs to 16 residues. The germline V gene has CDR1 MNHNS and CDR2 SASEGT. CDR3 nucleotide sequence: TGTGCCAGCAGAGAAGTACAGGGGCGATCTGGAAACACCATATATTTT. This encodes CASREVQGRSGNTIYF.

This clonotype was seen a handful of times. This chain links TRBV7-2 with TRBJ2-5; TRBD1 aligns across 7 bases. This CDR3 is built from 14 residues. J lost 4 bases, V lost 3 bases, and 5 bases had no gene match. CDR1 and CDR2 from the germline V gene are SGHTA and FQGNSA. DNA of the CDR3: TGTGCCAGCAGCTTTAACAGGGGTGTAGAGACCCAGTACTTC. Its translation: CASSFNRGVETQYF.

V and J are TRBV11-3 and TRBJ2-3; D is uncertain. The CDR3 is made up of 13 amino acids. The V end lost 3 bases, the J end lost 4 bases, and 8 bases lay between the germline ends. The germline gives CDR1 SGHNT, CDR2 YENEEA. CDR3 in DNA: TGTGCCAGCAGCTTCCAGAAGGCAGATACGCAGTATTTT. Its protein is CASSFQKADTQYF.

This sequence joins TRBV11-1 and TRBJ2-7; D is perhaps TRBD2 (5 bases). CDR1 SGHAT and CDR2 FQDESV come from the germline V gene (reference sequence). V lost 11 bases to trimming and J lost 0 bases, with 20 bases between them. The CDR3 is 15 amino acids. This chain's CDR3 is CARNSPGSDSYEQYF. CDR3 nucleotide sequence: TGTGCCCGCAACTCCCCGGGTAGCGACTCCTACGAGCAGTACTTC.

A remark on this clonotype: An end of the junction differs from the germline gene, which may be a read error. V and J are TRBV11-1 and TRBJ2-2; D not certain. The CDR3 totals 15 residues. Germline V lookup: CDR1 SGHAT, CDR2 FQDESV (reference sequence). CDR3 DNA sequence: TGTGCCATCAGCCCTTGGGCTAGTGGGTCCGGGGAGCTGTTTTTT. Translation gives CAISPWASGSGELFF.